This is a list of T cell receptor beta chains from one sample in a study of Ad26.COV2.S vaccination and SARS-CoV-2 variants. Using immunoSEQ multiplex PCR, the repertoire was profiled, and TCRdb retains in-frame clones only, with some absent. The sample consists of hundreds of thousands of clones, 89% of them appearing once. The sequenced sample was peripheral blood, obtained in a trial of Ad26.COV2.S vaccine versus placebo. The receptors stem from a person aged 18 to 65 who received the Ad26.COV2.S COVID-19 vaccine or a placebo. CDR3s include the opening cysteine and the closing phenylalanine or tryptophan. A D gene is named only where the DNA matches it firmly. Rows give clone size only sometimes, using once, few, many, or a class for an expanded clone.

abundance	d_gene	j_gene	v_gene	CDR3aa	CDR3nt
.	TRBD1	TRBJ2-5	TRBV11-2	CASSLSGQGYQETQYF	TGTGCCAGCAGCCTCTCGGGACAGGGATACCAAGAGACCCAGTACTTC
.	TRBD1	TRBJ2-1	TRBV7-9	CASSSRPGQGYNEQFF	TGTGCCAGCAGCTCTAGGCCGGGACAGGGGTACAATGAGCAGTTCTTC
.	.	TRBJ2-7	TRBV6-5	CASSRLGGSYEQYF	TGTGCCAGCAGCCGTCTTGGGGGATCCTACGAGCAGTACTTC
.	.	TRBJ2-3	TRBV21-1	CASSASGGPDTQYF	TGTGCCAGCAGCGCAAGCGGGGGTCCAGATACGCAGTATTTT
.	TRBD2	TRBJ2-2	TRBV7-8	CASSLRLAGGGGELFF	TGTGCCAGCAGCCTCCGACTAGCGGGAGGTGGCGGGGAGCTGTTTTTT
.	TRBD1	TRBJ2-7	TRBV12-5	CASGLVHSGGWQYF	TGTGCTAGTGGTTTGGTACATTCAGGGGGATGGCAGTACTTC
once	TRBD1	TRBJ2-2	TRBV3-1/TRBV3-2	CASSPGQGAPFRELFF	TGTGCCAGCAGCCCTGGACAGGGTGCACCTTTCCGGGAGCTGTTTTTT
.	.	TRBJ1-2	TRBV2	CASRPDSGYTF	TGTGCCAGCAGACCTGACAGCGGCTACACCTTC
.	.	TRBJ2-7	TRBV29-1	CSAGGPSSYEQYF	TGCAGCGCCGGGGGTCCCAGCTCCTACGAGCAGTACTTC
.	TRBD2	TRBJ2-7	TRBV11-3	CASPRGASSYEQYF	TGTGCCAGCCCGCGGGGGGCCAGCTCCTACGAGCAGTACTTC
.	TRBD1	TRBJ2-3	TRBV10-1	CASSSSGGDTQYF	TGCGCCAGCAGTTCTTCAGGGGGAGATACGCAGTATTTT
.	.	TRBJ1-1	TRBV6-5	CASPGADSEAFF	TGTGCCAGCCCGGGGGCGGACAGTGAAGCTTTCTTT
.	TRBD2	TRBJ2-7	TRBV6-6	CASTISGSVSYEQYF	TGTGCCAGCACCATAAGCGGGAGTGTCTCCTACGAGCAGTACTTC
.	TRBD1	TRBJ1-6	TRBV30	CAWSATGQRNSPLHF	TGTGCCTGGAGTGCCACGGGACAGAGAAATTCACCCCTCCACTTT
.	.	TRBJ2-5	TRBV15	CATSRGGRGETQYF	TGTGCCACCAGCAGAGGGGGACGCGGGGAGACCCAGTACTTC
.	TRBD1	TRBJ2-2	TRBV7-3	CASSPDRGLTGELFF	TGTGCCAGCAGCCCGGACAGGGGGCTTACCGGGGAGCTGTTTTTT
once	TRBD1	TRBJ1-5	TRBV6-5	CASTTGQVNQPQHF	TGTGCCAGCACCACAGGACAGGTCAATCAGCCCCAGCATTTT
.	.	TRBJ2-3	TRBV3-1/TRBV3-2	CASSLLLLDTQYF	TGTGCCAGCAGCCTTCTCCTCTTAGATACGCAGTATTTT
.	.	TRBJ1-5	TRBV5-1	CASSLAPDGQPQHF	TGCGCCAGCAGCTTGGCCCCGGACGGGCAGCCCCAGCATTTT
.	.	TRBJ2-5	TRBV24-1	CATSDLTGLGETQYF	TGTGCCACCAGTGACTTAACAGGGCTAGGCGAGACCCAGTACTTC
.	.	TRBJ2-6	TRBV11-1	CASSLLFSGANVLTF	TGTGCCAGCAGCTTATTATTCTCTGGGGCCAACGTCCTGACTTTC
.	TRBD1	TRBJ1-6	TRBV3-1/TRBV3-2	CASRDRDNSPLHF	TGTGCCAGCCGGGACAGGGATAATTCACCCCTCCACTTT
.	.	TRBJ1-2	TRBV6-5	CASGRGSRSNYGYTF	TGTGCCAGCGGAAGGGGTAGCCGATCTAACTATGGCTACACCTTC
.	.	TRBJ2-1	TRBV11-2	CASSLDLGEWSEQFF	TGTGCCAGCAGCTTAGATCTGGGGGAGTGGAGTGAGCAGTTCTTC
.	.	TRBJ2-3	TRBV27	CASSLRGRSTDTQYF	TGTGCCAGCAGTTTAAGGGGCCGTAGCACAGATACGCAGTATTTT
.	.	TRBJ1-2	TRBV6-5	CASRKEVTDNYGYTF	TGTGCCAGCAGGAAGGAGGTCACAGATAACTATGGCTACACCTTC
.	.	TRBJ1-2	TRBV7-9	CASSLTSTGIRGYGYTF	TGTGCCAGCAGCTTAACAAGTACAGGGATACGAGGCTATGGCTACACCTTC
.	.	TRBJ2-1	TRBV10-3	CAIRHRDADNEQFF	TGTGCCATCAGGCACCGGGACGCCGACAATGAGCAGTTCTTC
.	.	TRBJ2-5	TRBV6-6	CASSYSHRQETQYF	TGTGCCAGCAGTTACTCGCACAGACAAGAGACCCAGTACTTC
.	TRBD2	TRBJ2-3	TRBV30	CAWNGLAGGWTDTQYF	TGTGCCTGGAACGGACTAGCGGGAGGTTGGACAGATACGCAGTATTTT
.	.	TRBJ2-7	TRBV5-1	CASSFRARSYEQYF	TGCGCCAGCAGCTTTAGGGCTCGTTCCTACGAGCAGTACTTC
.	.	TRBJ2-2	TRBV18	CASSPLNPTLNTGELFF	TGTGCCAGCTCACCACTGAATCCTACCCTGAACACCGGGGAGCTGTTTTTT
once	.	TRBJ2-5	TRBV3-1/TRBV3-2	CASSQEAASGTQYF	TGTGCCAGCAGCCAAGAGGCGGCCTCAGGGACCCAGTACTTC
.	.	TRBJ2-1	TRBV25-1	CASSASRGKDEQFF	TGTGCCAGCAGCGCTTCTAGGGGAAAGGATGAGCAGTTCTTC
.	.	TRBJ2-7	TRBV12-3/TRBV12-4	CASSLGFEQYF	TGTGCCAGCAGTTTAGGGTTCGAGCAGTACTTC
.	.	TRBJ1-3	TRBV11-2	CASRDGSSGNTIYF	TGTGCCAGCAGGGACGGGAGCTCTGGAAACACCATATATTTT
.	.	TRBJ2-1	TRBV19	CASSRTEGGYNEQFF	TGTGCCAGTAGTAGGACGGAGGGGGGATACAATGAGCAGTTCTTC
.	.	TRBJ1-1	TRBV11-2	CASSYLPGQLNTEAFF	TGTGCCAGCAGCTATCTACCGGGCCAGTTGAACACTGAAGCTTTCTTT
.	.	TRBJ1-5	TRBV7-2	CASSLDGGGTGQPQHF	TGTGCCAGCAGCTTAGATGGAGGAGGGACGGGGCAGCCCCAGCATTTT
.	TRBD1	TRBJ2-7	TRBV6-5	CASSYSRGKGFEQYF	TGTGCCAGCAGTTACTCCAGGGGGAAGGGCTTCGAGCAGTACTTC
.	.	TRBJ1-1	TRBV7-9	CASSQGQYTEAFF	TGTGCCAGCAGCCAAGGACAGTACACTGAAGCTTTCTTT
once	.	TRBJ1-6	TRBV2	CASSNQGSVSYNSPLHF	TGTGCCAGCAGTAATCAAGGCTCCGTCTCCTATAATTCACCCCTCCACTTT
.	.	TRBJ1-5	TRBV19	CASRIDKYQPQHF	TGTGCCAGTAGGATCGACAAGTATCAGCCCCAGCATTTT
.	.	TRBJ2-1	TRBV27	CASSPTPIGEQFF	TGTGCCAGCAGTCCCACCCCCATTGGTGAGCAGTTCTTC
.	.	TRBJ2-7	TRBV5-1	CASSLGLPTYEQYF	TGCGCCAGCAGCTTGGGGTTACCAACCTACGAGCAGTACTTC
.	.	TRBJ2-3	TRBV12-3/TRBV12-4	CASSLAKYTQYF	TGTGCCAGCAGTTTAGCGAAGTATACGCAGTATTTT
.	.	TRBJ1-1	TRBV27	CASSFTLGGEAFF	TGTGCCAGCAGTTTCACCCTAGGCGGGGAAGCTTTCTTT
.	.	TRBJ1-4	TRBV15	CATSRGQETNEKLFF	TGTGCCACCAGCAGAGGCCAGGAAACTAATGAAAAACTGTTTTTT
.	.	TRBJ2-1	TRBV5-6	CASKPGLGNEQFF	TGTGCCAGCAAGCCAGGTCTCGGCAATGAGCAGTTCTTC
few	.	TRBJ2-7	TRBV12-3/TRBV12-4	CASSPGHSEQYF	TGTGCCAGCAGTCCCGGGCACTCCGAGCAGTACTTC
.	TRBD2	TRBJ2-3	TRBV4-3	CASSQGLAGEDTQYF	TGCGCCAGCAGCCAGGGACTAGCGGGGGAAGATACGCAGTATTTT
.	.	TRBJ2-5	TRBV5-1	CASSQGQIQETQYF	TGCGCCAGCAGTCAAGGACAGATCCAAGAGACCCAGTACTTC
.	.	TRBJ1-6	TRBV10-3	CAIASFDSPLHF	TGTGCCATAGCCTCCTTCGATTCACCCCTCCACTTT
.	.	TRBJ2-1	TRBV5-1	CASSFGWGNYNEQFF	TGCGCCAGCAGCTTTGGGTGGGGGAACTACAATGAGCAGTTCTTC
once	TRBD1	TRBJ2-2	TRBV5-1	CASSSRDRGRDGELFF	TGCGCCAGCAGCTCCCGGGACAGGGGAAGGGACGGGGAGCTGTTTTTT
.	TRBD2	TRBJ2-3	TRBV6-5	CASSYRFSGETDTQYF	TGTGCCAGCAGTTACAGGTTTAGCGGGGAAACAGATACGCAGTATTTT
.	.	TRBJ1-2	TRBV2	CASSGDSIVYGYTF	TGTGCCAGCAGTGGCGACAGTATCGTCTATGGCTACACCTTC
.	.	TRBJ1-4	TRBV18	CASSGGTHEKLFF	TGTGCCAGCTCAGGCGGGACCCATGAAAAACTGTTTTTT
.	TRBD1	TRBJ1-2	TRBV10-3	CAISVVGGADGYTF	TGTGCCATCAGTGTGGTAGGGGGCGCCGATGGCTACACCTTC